This TCR beta chain derives from a study of control samples from healthy donors and cancer patients. Sequencing was performed with immunoSEQ multiplex PCR; in TCRdb, only in-frame clones are kept and a portion is missing. The sample records around 30,000 clones, 90% to 95% being singletons. Germline lookup yields CDR1 SGHDT and CDR2 YYEEEE. The CDR3 sequence is 16 residues long. Trimming pared 3 bases from V and 2 bases from J, leaving 15 bases between. The chain recombines TRBV5-6 with TRBJ1-5; maybe TRBD1 (5 bases). The specimen was PBMCs. The clonotype was recovered from a man aged 35 to 55 with colorectal cancer. The CDR3 here is CASSSGVGRGNQPQHF. In nucleotides, the CDR3 is TGTGCCAGCAGCTCGGGGGTAGGCCGGGGCAATCAGCCCCAGCATTTT.